This T cell receptor (beta chain) is from a study of T cells after yellow fever vaccination. V shed 0 bases and J shed 4 bases, with 12 bases lying between them. This CDR3 region has 15 residues. Germline assignment: CDR1 LGHNA and CDR2 YSLEER. TCRdb re-called the 5' RACE reads through MiXCR, storing one row per CDR3 protein. The sample carries hundreds of thousands of distinct CDR3 sequences, approximately 12% recorded once. Only a few counts were recorded for this clonotype. The sample here was CD4+ T cells sorted from PBMCs, taken 15 days after the yellow fever booster vaccination. This clonotype was obtained from a man younger than 35 who received the YFV17D yellow fever vaccine. This chain joins TRBV4-3 and TRBJ1-2, with D uncertain. As DNA, the CDR3 is TGCGCCAGCAGCCAAGAAGGACCGAGGCCCTATGGCTACACCTTC. It is translated as CASSQEGPRPYGYTF.